This entry describes one TCR beta chain. Its antigen is as yet unknown. This entry belongs to a study of T-cell memory formation after mild COVID-19. Whole-study context: TCR clusters mostly belonged to single donors.

The CDR3 is 13 residues long. The V gene's germline CDR1 is DFQATT and CDR2 SNEGSKA (reference sequence). Trimming pared 3 bases from V and 0 bases from J, leaving 6 bases between. General study findings and limits: CD4+ clones that contracted lay mainly in CM and EM; CD8+ ones lay in EMRA.

Using its own MiXCR run on the 5' RACE reads, TCRdb lists one record per CDR3 protein. The sample records about 160,000 distinct CDR3 sequences, roughly 31% being singletons. V and J are TRBV20-1 and TRBJ2-1; maybe TRBD1 (5 bases). Input material: PBMCs or a T cell subset sorted from them (not recorded which). The receptor comes from an adult woman who had mild COVID-19 (a few samples of this study predate the infection). Cell type and time point are not known. The CDR3 spells CSARGPSYNEQFF. CDR3 DNA: TGCAGTGCTAGGGGGCCCTCCTACAATGAGCAGTTCTTC.